These T cell receptor beta chains were read from a single sample in a study of CD8 T cells in ankylosing spondylitis. One entry per CDR3 protein results from TCRdb running MiXCR on the 5' RACE reads. In the table there are 250,000 or so distinct CDR3 sequences, 15% to 20% of which are singletons. Material for sequencing was blood, either unsorted or a sorted T cell fraction (not recorded which). The receptors stem from a male donor with ankylosing spondylitis or in good health (not recorded which). Each CDR3 is given with its conserved first and last residue. Fields, in order: J gene, V gene, clone size, D gene, CDR3 DNA, CDR3 protein. D genes are given only for firm matches. The size entry is marked missing in some rows and otherwise reads once, few, many or a size class.

TRBJ2-7 | TRBV20-1 | once | - | TGCAGTGCTAGAGATCTTTCTGGAGGCTACGAGCAGTACTTC | CSARDLSGGYEQYF
TRBJ2-7 | TRBV19 | - | TRBD1 | TGTGCCAGTACCACCGGACAGGGATCCTACGAGCAGTACTTC | CASTTGQGSYEQYF
TRBJ2-1 | TRBV7-2 | few | TRBD2 | TGTGCCAGCAGCTTAGCGCGAGGGACTAGCGACCAGTTCTTC | CASSLARGTSDQFF
TRBJ1-2 | TRBV20-1 | few | - | TGCAGTGCTAAAAGGAGGGACGGCTACACCTTC | CSAKRRDGYTF
TRBJ2-7 | TRBV6-1 | few | TRBD2 | TGTGCCAGCAGAGCCAGAAGCGGGAGCGCCTACGAGCAGTACTTC | CASRARSGSAYEQYF
TRBJ2-3 | TRBV12-3/TRBV12-4 | - | - | TGTGCCAGCAGGCCCAGACTGGCGGAAGACTTATCTAGCACAGATACGCAGTATTTT | CASRPRLAEDLSSTDTQYF
TRBJ2-6 | TRBV12-3/TRBV12-4 | - | TRBD2 | TGTGCCAGCAGTCGGGGGGGTGGGGCCAACGTCCTGGCTTTC | CASSRGGGANVLAF
TRBJ1-1 | TRBV20-1 | - | TRBD1 | TGCAGTGCAACGACCGTACAGGGGGCGATTGAAGCTTTCTTT | CSATTVQGAIEAFF
TRBJ2-7 | TRBV12-3/TRBV12-4 | - | TRBD1 | TGTGCCAGCAGGGGACAGTCCTACGAGCAGTACTTC | CASRGQSYEQYF
TRBJ2-1 | TRBV27 | - | TRBD2 | TGTGCCAGCAGTTCGGGACTAGCGGGAGGGCCTAATGAGCAGTTCTTC | CASSSGLAGGPNEQFF
TRBJ2-7 | TRBV9 | - | TRBD1 | TGTGCCAGCAGCCCCATGACAGGGGATGACTACGAGCAGTACTTC | CASSPMTGDDYEQYF
TRBJ1-4 | TRBV11-2 | few | - | TGTGCCAGCAGCATCGGCTCCCAACTGTTTTTT | CASSIGSQLFF
TRBJ2-1 | TRBV29-1 | - | - | TGCAGCGTTGGGACGAGCAGCTCCTACAATGAGCAGTTCTTC | CSVGTSSSYNEQFF
TRBJ2-2 | TRBV7-3 | few | - | TGTGCCAGCAGCCCGGAGGGTCAGAACACCGGGGAGCTGTTTTTT | CASSPEGQNTGELFF
TRBJ2-3 | TRBV27 | - | TRBD1 | TGTGCCAGCAGTTACCCTGAGACAGGGACGCAGTATTTT | CASSYPETGTQYF
TRBJ2-2 | TRBV14 | few | TRBD1 | TGTGCCACCAGCCGGGACAGAGTTACCGGGGAGCTGTTTTTT | CATSRDRVTGELFF
TRBJ2-1 | TRBV3-1 | once | TRBD2 | TGTGCCAGCAGCCAAGAACGGGGACTAGCGGGAGAGCAGTTCTTC | CASSQERGLAGEQFF
TRBJ2-5 | TRBV3-1 | few | - | TGTGCCAGCAGCTCGGCCCAGGGGAATCAAGAGACCCAGTACTTC | CASSSAQGNQETQYF
TRBJ2-7 | TRBV12-3/TRBV12-4 | - | TRBD2 | TGTGCCAGCAGTTTAGAGGGCGGGCTAGCGGGAGTTTACGAGCAGTACTTC | CASSLEGGLAGVYEQYF
TRBJ2-2 | TRBV29-1 | - | - | TGCAGCGTCCGGACAGATTTGAACACCGGGGAGCTGTTTTTT | CSVRTDLNTGELFF
TRBJ2-7 | TRBV2 | many | - | TGTGCCAGCAGCAGCCTCTACGAGCAGTACTTC | CASSSLYEQYF
TRBJ2-5 | TRBV3-1 | - | - | TGTGCCAGCAGCCAAGACCCGCTGGGCGAGACCCAGTACTTC | CASSQDPLGETQYF
TRBJ2-1 | TRBV4-3 | - | - | TGCGCCAGCAGCCAAGATATTGGAGCGGGGCAGTTCTTC | CASSQDIGAGQFF
TRBJ2-7 | TRBV15 | few | TRBD1 | TGTGCCACCAGCAGAGAAGGAACCTGGACAGGTTCCTACGAGCAGTACTTC | CATSREGTWTGSYEQYF
TRBJ2-1 | TRBV11-1 | many | - | TGTGCCAGCAGCTTAGCGAGTCCAGCGACGAGCTCCTACAATGAGCAGTTCTTC | CASSLASPATSSYNEQFF
TRBJ2-5 | TRBV7-9 | few | TRBD1 | TGTGCCAGCAGCTTACCAGGGGGCGGAGAGACCCAGTACTTC | CASSLPGGGETQYF
TRBJ1-5 | TRBV24-1 | - | TRBD1 | TGTGCCACCGCGGACAGGGGGAGCAATCAGCCCCAGCATTTT | CATADRGSNQPQHF
TRBJ1-1 | TRBV5-1 | - | TRBD1 | TGCGCCAGCAGCCCACGGGACAGCTCTATAGTTGAAGCTTTCTTT | CASSPRDSSIVEAFF
TRBJ2-7 | TRBV5-5 | - | - | TGTGCCAGCAGCGGGGACGTTTCTGCCGAGCAGTACTTC | CASSGDVSAEQYF
TRBJ2-5 | TRBV20-1 | few | TRBD2 | TGCAGTGCGCCTACTAGCGGGGATGTGGAAAGCGGTGTGGAGACCCAGTACTTC | CSAPTSGDVESGVETQYF
TRBJ2-3 | TRBV20-1 | few | TRBD2 | TGCAGTGCTAGAGTGGGGGCAAGTTGGCTAGCGGGGGCAGATACGCAGTATTTT | CSARVGASWLAGADTQYF
TRBJ2-5 | TRBV4-2 | many | TRBD2 | TGTGCCAGCAGCCAAGATCCCGGACTAGCGGAGTCGCAAGAGACCCAGTACTTC | CASSQDPGLAESQETQYF
TRBJ2-7 | TRBV5-1 | - | TRBD2 | TGCGCCAGCAGCCCGGCCCGCGGGGGTTTCTCCTACGAGCAGTACTTC | CASSPARGGFSYEQYF
TRBJ2-7 | TRBV5-6 | few | - | TGTGCCAGTTTTTCGGTGTCGGTCTACGAGCAGTACTTC | CASFSVSVYEQYF
TRBJ2-7 | TRBV7-2 | few | - | TGTGCCAGCAGCTTAGTCCAGCGCAGCGAGCAGTACTTC | CASSLVQRSEQYF
TRBJ2-2 | TRBV29-1 | - | - | TGCAGCGCCCATCCCAGGGACGGGGAGCTGTTTTTT | CSAHPRDGELFF
TRBJ2-3 | TRBV4-1 | - | - | TGCGCCAGCAGCCAAGCGGACAGCTACACAGATACGCAGTATTTT | CASSQADSYTDTQYF